Below are 19 T cell receptor beta chains sequenced from a single sample in a study of type 1 and type 2 diabetes patients (dated by TCRdb to about 2016). The listed sequencing device is Illumina MiSeq. Genomic DNA from sorted T cell subsets was used as template for TCRbeta CDR3 amplification. The TCRbeta CDR3 region was amplified by multiplex PCR using 30 forward and 13 reverse primers. The public reads were quality trimmed at Q25 with fastp and then assembled into clones with MiXCR by TCRdb, keeping productive beta chains. Rows with a matching CDR3 protein are joined into one entry that keeps the most common DNA and genes. This sample lists under 300,000 distinct CDR3 sequences; roughly 48% were detected once. The ten largest make up approximately 14% of the sample. Sequencing was done on a sample of peripheral blood mononuclear cells (PBMCs). The receptors come from a man aged 18 to 29 with type 2 diabetes.

The chain combines TRBV2 with TRBJ1-6; D unclear. V lost 2 bases, J lost 10 bases, and 6 bases lay in between. The CDR3 spans 12 residues. Germline V gene lookup returns CDR1 SNHLY and CDR2 FYNNEI. CDR3 nucleotides: TGTGCCAGCAGTGAATTAGAGTCACCCCTCCACTTT. Amino acid sequence: CASSELESPLHF.

This clonotype occurred once. J is TRBJ2-3 and V is TRBV28; the D gene is possibly TRBD1 (7 bases). Germline V CDR1 and CDR2: MDHEN, SYDVKM. The CDR3 is 19 residues long. Trimming removed 5 bases at V and 0 bases at J, with 24 bases between. The DNA of the CDR3 is TGTGCCAGCAGTCCCCACCCATCCCTGACAGGGACTAGCACAGATACGCAGTATTTT. Residues: CASSPHPSLTGTSTDTQYF.

The V call is TRBV4-1, the J call TRBJ1-1; D not certain. The V gene lost 2 bases and the J gene lost 2 bases, with 9 bases spanning the gap. CDR3 length: 14 residues. Germline V CDR1 and CDR2: MGHRA, YSYEKL. CDR3: CASSQSSANTEAFF. The CDR3 DNA sequence: TGCGCCAGCAGCCAATCCAGCGCTAACACTGAAGCTTTCTTT.

This sequence joins TRBV5-1 and TRBJ2-1; TRBD1 matches 9 bases. Germline V gives CDR1 SGHRS, CDR2 YFSETQ. The CDR3 is 16 residues long. V trimming: 8 bases; J trimming: 8 bases; junction bases outside the gene matches: 17. CDR3 sequence (DNA): TGCGCCAGTAGAGCGCCGGGACAGGGCGGTTTGGATGAGCAGTTCTTC. This sequence encodes CASRAPGQGGLDEQFF. The full variable domain, with the rest looked up from reference TRBV5-1 and TRBJ2-1, is KAGVTQTPRYLIKTRGQQVTLSCSPISGHRSVSWYQQTPGQGLQFLFEYFSETQRNKGNFPGRFSGRQFSNSRSEMNVSTLELGDSALYLCASRAPGQGGLDEQFFGPGTRLTVL.

This chain links TRBV9 with TRBJ2-5; D call uncertain. V was clipped by 4 bases and J by 5 bases, with 12 bases between them. The CDR3 runs 13 residues. CDR1 is SGDLS, CDR2 YYNGEE, per germline. This chain's CDR3 is CASSPFSSETQYF. CDR3 coding DNA: TGTGCCAGCAGCCCTTTTTCGTCCGAGACCCAGTACTTC.

J is TRBJ1-4 and V is TRBV7-9; 11 nucleotides agree with TRBD1. This CDR3 has 15 residues. CDR1 is SEHNR, CDR2 FQNEAQ, per germline (reference sequence). J lost 7 bases, V lost 5 bases, and 6 bases had no gene match. CDR3 protein: CASSRIGTGGEKLFF. CDR3 coding DNA: TGTGCCAGCAGCCGGATCGGGACAGGGGGTGAAAAACTGTTTTTT.

This clonotype has just one count. The V and J genes are TRBV24-1 and TRBJ1-2, with TRBD1 matching 7 bases. CDR3 size: 13 residues. The germline gives CDR1 KGHDR, CDR2 SFDVKD. The V segment lost 4 bases and the J segment 4 bases; nucleotides outside the gene matches: 2. The CDR3 region is CATSEAGGYGYTF. The DNA of the CDR3 is TGTGCCACCAGTGAGGCAGGGGGCTATGGCTACACCTTC.

This clonotype was counted a few times. V usage is TRBV10-2 and J usage is TRBJ2-5; 10 bases fit TRBD2. Per the germline V gene, CDR1 is WSHSY and CDR2 is SAAADI. This CDR3 spans 18 amino acids. J was trimmed by 0 bases and V by 7 bases; bases with no gene match: 14. CDR3: CASTLSSWTSGNQETQYF. For the CDR3, the DNA is TGCGCCAGCACCCTATCCTCTTGGACTAGCGGAAACCAAGAGACCCAGTACTTC.

This clonotype was observed a few times. The rearrangement uses TRBV7-2 and TRBJ2-3; TRBD1 agrees at 7 bases. The CDR3 is made up of 15 amino acids. The germline V gene encodes CDR1 SGHTA and CDR2 FQGNSA. V dropped 3 bases and J dropped 2; count of bases not matched to a gene: 5. The CDR3 is CASSLPTGPTDTQYF. DNA of the CDR3: TGTGCCAGCAGCTTGCCGACAGGGCCCACAGATACGCAGTATTTT.

This chain joins TRBV10-3 and TRBJ1-2; 8 positions agree with TRBD1. Germline CDR1 and CDR2: ENHRY and SYGVKD. This CDR3 spans 18 amino acids. The trim removed 8 bases at V and 5 bases at J, leaving 22 bases unmatched. CDR3 in amino acids: CAISFEDRVVDNWYGYTF. The CDR3 bases are TGTGCCATCTCCTTCGAGGACAGGGTAGTCGATAATTGGTATGGCTACACCTTC.

The chain links TRBV19 to TRBJ1-3; D unclear. From germline, CDR1 is LNHDA and CDR2 SQIVND (reference sequence). This CDR3 comprises 12 residues. Deletions cut 6 bases from V and 0 bases from J, with 3 bases between. CDR3 protein: CASSYSGNTIYF. The CDR3, as DNA: TGTGCCAGTAGCTACTCTGGAAACACCATATATTTT.

About this clonotype itself: A read error is possible here, since a much larger clone lies one base away. The chain combines TRBV15 with TRBJ2-3, with D tentatively TRBD2 (5 bases). The V gene lost 1 base and the J gene lost 6 bases, with 11 bases spanning the gap. This CDR3 is built from 14 residues. CDR1 is LNHNV and CDR2 is YYDKDF in the germline V gene (reference sequence). The CDR3 spells CATSRVREMDTQYF. DNA for the CDR3: TGTGCCACCAGCAGAGTTCGGGAAATGGATACGCAGTATTTT.

The chain links TRBV15 to TRBJ2-3; D might be TRBD1 (5 bases). Germline assignment: CDR1 LNHNV and CDR2 YYDKDF (reference sequence). Trimming took 11 bases from V and 1 from J, leaving 19 bases between them. The CDR3 consists of 15 residues. The CDR3 nucleotides are TGTGCCGCCTCGTCAGACAGCTGGGGCACAGATACGCAGTATTTT. The encoded protein is CAASSDSWGTDTQYF. Full variable domain (rest looked up from reference TRBV15 and TRBJ2-3): DAMVIQNPRYQVTQFGKPVTLSCSQTLNHNVMYWYQQKSSQAPKLLFHYYDKDFNNEADTPDNFQSRRPNTSFCFLDIRSPGLGDTAMYLCAASSDSWGTDTQYFGPGTRLTVL.

The chain joins TRBV2 to TRBJ2-5, with 13 bases matching TRBD2. The CDR3 totals 18 residues. From germline, CDR1 is SNHLY and CDR2 FYNNEI. V dropped 5 bases and J dropped 4; count of bases not matched to a gene: 13. The CDR3 nucleotides read TGTGCCAGCAGTTCTACTAGCGGGAGGGTGATTGGAGCAGAGACCCAGTACTTC. This gives the protein CASSSTSGRVIGAETQYF.

This clonotype occurred a few times. The chain is built from TRBV28 and TRBJ2-7, with 15 bases matching TRBD2. Trimming at V came to 10 bases and at J to 5 bases, leaving 9 bases not matched to a gene. Germline CDR1 reads MDHEN; CDR2 reads SYDVKM. The CDR3 has 15 amino acids. DNA of the CDR3: TGTGCCACCGGGACTAGCGGGAGGATTCCCCACGAGCAGTACTTC. Amino acids: CATGTSGRIPHEQYF.

The chain couples TRBV4-3 to TRBJ2-7; the D gene is possibly TRBD2 (6 bases). Germline CDR1 reads LGHNA; CDR2 reads YSLEER. This CDR3 comprises 17 residues. V was clipped by 2 bases and J by 3 bases, with 20 bases between them. The CDR3 region is CASSQRLRRDSNYEQYF. The CDR3 DNA reads TGCGCCAGCAGCCAAAGATTGCGCCGGGACTCCAACTACGAGCAGTACTTC.

J is TRBJ1-4 and V is TRBV12-3 or TRBV12-4; D is possibly TRBD1 (5 bases). Deletions cut 5 bases from V and 9 bases from J, with 31 bases between. CDR3 length: 19 residues. CDR3 sequence reads: CASSIDPRFLGESDKKLFF. CDR3 DNA: TGTGCCAGCAGTATAGATCCAAGGTTTCTGGGGGAGTCAGATAAAAAACTGTTTTTT.

This clonotype was detected only once. This rearrangement joins TRBV28 to TRBJ2-7; D gene uncertain. Trimming shortened V by 4 bases and J by 2 bases, and 9 bases separated the two germline ends. CDR3 length: 13 residues. In germline, CDR1 is MDHEN, CDR2 SYDVKM. Written as DNA, the CDR3 is TGTGCCAGCAGTTCCAGAGCTCCCTACGAGCAGTACTTC. This sequence encodes CASSSRAPYEQYF.

This chain links TRBV27 with TRBJ2-1; maybe TRBD2 (6 bases). CDR3 length equals 15 residues. Trimming left V 6 bases short and J 8 bases short, with 20 bases between. Looked up from germline, CDR1 is MNHEY and CDR2 is SMNVEV (reference sequence). DNA of the CDR3: TGTGCCAGCAGCGTAGGCACTAGCCTTGGGCATGAGCAGTTCTTC. This gives the protein CASSVGTSLGHEQFF.